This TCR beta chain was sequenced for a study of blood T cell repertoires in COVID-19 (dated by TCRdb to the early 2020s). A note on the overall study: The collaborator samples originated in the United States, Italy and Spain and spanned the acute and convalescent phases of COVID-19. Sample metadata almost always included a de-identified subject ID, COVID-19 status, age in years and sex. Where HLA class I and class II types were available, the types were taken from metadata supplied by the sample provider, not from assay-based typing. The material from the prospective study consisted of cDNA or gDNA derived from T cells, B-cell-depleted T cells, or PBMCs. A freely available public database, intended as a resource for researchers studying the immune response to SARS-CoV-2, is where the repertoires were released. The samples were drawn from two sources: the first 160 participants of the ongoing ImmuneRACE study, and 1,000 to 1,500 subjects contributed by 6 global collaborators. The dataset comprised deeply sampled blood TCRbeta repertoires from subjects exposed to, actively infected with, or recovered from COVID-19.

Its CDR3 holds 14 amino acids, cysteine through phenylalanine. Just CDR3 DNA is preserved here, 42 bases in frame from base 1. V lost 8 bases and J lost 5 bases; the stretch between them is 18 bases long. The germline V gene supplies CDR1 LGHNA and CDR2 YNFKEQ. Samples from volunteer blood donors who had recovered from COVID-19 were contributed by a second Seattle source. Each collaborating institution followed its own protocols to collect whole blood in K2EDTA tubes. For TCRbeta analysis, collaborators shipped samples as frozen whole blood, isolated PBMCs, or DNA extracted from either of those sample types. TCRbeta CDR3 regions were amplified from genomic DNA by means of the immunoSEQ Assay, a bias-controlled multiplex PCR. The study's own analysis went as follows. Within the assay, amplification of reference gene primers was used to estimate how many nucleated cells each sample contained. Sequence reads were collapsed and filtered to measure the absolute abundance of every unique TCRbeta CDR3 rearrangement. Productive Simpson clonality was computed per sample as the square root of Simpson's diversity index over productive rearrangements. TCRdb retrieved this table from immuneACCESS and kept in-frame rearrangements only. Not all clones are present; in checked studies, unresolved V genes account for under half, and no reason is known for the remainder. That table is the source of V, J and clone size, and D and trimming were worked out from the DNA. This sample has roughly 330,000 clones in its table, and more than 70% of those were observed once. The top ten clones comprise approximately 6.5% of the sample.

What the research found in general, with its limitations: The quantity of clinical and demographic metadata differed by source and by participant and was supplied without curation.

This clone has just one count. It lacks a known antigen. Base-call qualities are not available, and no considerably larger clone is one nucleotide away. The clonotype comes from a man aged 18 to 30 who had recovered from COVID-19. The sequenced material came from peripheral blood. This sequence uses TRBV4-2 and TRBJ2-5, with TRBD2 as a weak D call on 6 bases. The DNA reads TGTGCCAGCGGGGAGTGGGGGGTAAAGGAGACCCAGTACTTC. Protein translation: CASGEWGVKETQYF.